This T cell receptor beta chain was identified during a study of CD8+CD57+ T cells in acquired aplastic anemia. Germline V gene data show CDR1 as MRHNA and CDR2 as SNTAGT. There are 17 residues in the CDR3. Points from the study as a whole: Statistical testing detected no significant gap in CD8+ Simpson's diversity between patients and controls.

Investigators profiled TCR beta VDJ and CDR3 from genomic DNA template. MiXCR, run by TCRdb on the reads, gives a single entry per CDR3 protein. The sample records 150,000 to 200,000 distinct CDR3 sequences, roughly 48% being singletons. This clonotype was detected many times. Its antigen is as yet unknown. An end of the junction differs from the germline gene, which may be a read error. This rearrangement joins TRBV6-4 to TRBJ1-2; maybe TRBD1 (5 bases). Sequenced input: sorted CD4+, CD8+, or CD8+CD57+ T cells (not recorded which) from PBMCs. The receptor comes from a human donor in good health. The DNA for the CDR3 is TGTGCCAGCAGTGACGGAGCGGGGACGGCTTATCACTATGACTACACCTTC. Translation gives CASSDGAGTAYHYDYTF.